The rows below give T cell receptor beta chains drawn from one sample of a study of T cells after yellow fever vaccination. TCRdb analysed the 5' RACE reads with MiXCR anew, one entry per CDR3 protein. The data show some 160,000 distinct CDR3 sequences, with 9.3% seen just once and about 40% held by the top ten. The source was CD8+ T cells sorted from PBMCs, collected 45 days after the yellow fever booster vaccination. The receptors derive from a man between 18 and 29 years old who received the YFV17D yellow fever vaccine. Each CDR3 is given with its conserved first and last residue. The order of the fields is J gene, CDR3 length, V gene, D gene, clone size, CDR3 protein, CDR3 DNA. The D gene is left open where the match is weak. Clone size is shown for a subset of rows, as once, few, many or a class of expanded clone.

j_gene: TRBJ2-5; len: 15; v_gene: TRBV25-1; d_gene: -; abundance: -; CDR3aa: CASSEYGQDQETQYF; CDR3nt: TGTGCCAGCAGTGAATATGGTCAGGACCAAGAGACCCAGTACTTC
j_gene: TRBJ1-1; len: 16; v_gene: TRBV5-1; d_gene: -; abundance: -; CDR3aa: CASSLDSALANTEAFF; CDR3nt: TGCGCCAGCAGCTTGGATAGCGCCTTGGCGAACACTGAAGCTTTCTTT
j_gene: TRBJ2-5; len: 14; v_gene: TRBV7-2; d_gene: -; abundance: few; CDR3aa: CASSFTGQIETQYF; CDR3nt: TGTGCCAGCAGCTTCACCGGACAGATAGAGACCCAGTACTTC
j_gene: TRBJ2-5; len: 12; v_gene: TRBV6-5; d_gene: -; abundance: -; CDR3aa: CASRGAEETQYF; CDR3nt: TGTGCCAGCAGGGGCGCGGAAGAGACCCAGTACTTC
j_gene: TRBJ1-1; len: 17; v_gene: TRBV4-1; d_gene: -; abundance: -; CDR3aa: CASSQERFGQLNTEAFF; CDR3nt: TGCGCCAGCAGCCAAGAAAGATTCGGACAGTTGAACACTGAAGCTTTCTTT
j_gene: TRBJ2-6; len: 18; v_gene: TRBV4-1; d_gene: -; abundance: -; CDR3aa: CASSQTGGDLSGANVLTF; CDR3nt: TGCGCCAGCAGCCAAACGGGGGGCGACCTCTCTGGGGCCAACGTCCTGACTTTC
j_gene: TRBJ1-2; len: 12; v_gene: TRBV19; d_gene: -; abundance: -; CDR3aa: CASTLWGYGYTF; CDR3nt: TGTGCCAGTACCCTCTGGGGCTATGGCTACACCTTC
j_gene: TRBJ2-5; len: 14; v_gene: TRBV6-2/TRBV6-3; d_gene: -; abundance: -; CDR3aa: CASSEGTLQETQYF; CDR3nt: TGTGCCAGCAGTGAAGGGACATTACAAGAGACCCAGTACTTC
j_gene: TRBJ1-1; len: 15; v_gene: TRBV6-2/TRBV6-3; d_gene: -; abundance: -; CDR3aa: CASTEIQVSDTEAFF; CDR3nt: TGTGCCAGCACCGAAATACAGGTCTCTGACACTGAAGCTTTCTTT
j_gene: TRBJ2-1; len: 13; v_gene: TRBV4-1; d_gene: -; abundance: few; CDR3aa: CASSPVSVNEQFF; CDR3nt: TGCGCCAGCAGCCCAGTCAGCGTCAATGAGCAGTTCTTC
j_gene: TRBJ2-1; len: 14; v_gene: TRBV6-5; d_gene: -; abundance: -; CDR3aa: CASSYIDAYNEQFF; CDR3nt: TGTGCCAGCAGTTACATAGACGCCTACAATGAGCAGTTCTTC
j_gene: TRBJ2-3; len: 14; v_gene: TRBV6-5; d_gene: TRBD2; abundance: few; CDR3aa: CASRLAGAADTQYF; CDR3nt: TGTGCCAGCAGACTAGCGGGGGCAGCAGATACGCAGTATTTT
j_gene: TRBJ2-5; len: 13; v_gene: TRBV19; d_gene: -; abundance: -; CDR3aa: CASSIMTQETQYF; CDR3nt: TGTGCCAGTAGTATTATGACTCAAGAGACCCAGTACTTC
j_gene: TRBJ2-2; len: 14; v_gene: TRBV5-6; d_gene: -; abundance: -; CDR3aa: CASSATAAAGELFF; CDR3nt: TGTGCCAGCAGCGCGACGGCGGCCGCCGGGGAGCTGTTTTTT
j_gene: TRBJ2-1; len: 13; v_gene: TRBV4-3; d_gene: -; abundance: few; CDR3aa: CASSQDDRRVRFF; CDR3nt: TGCGCCAGCAGCCAAGATGACAGAAGGGTACGGTTCTTC
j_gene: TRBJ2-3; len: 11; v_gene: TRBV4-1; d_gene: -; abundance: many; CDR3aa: CASSWADTQYF; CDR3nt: TGCGCCAGCAGTTGGGCAGATACGCAGTATTTT
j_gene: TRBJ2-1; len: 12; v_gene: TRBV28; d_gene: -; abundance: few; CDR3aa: CASSWEVDEQFF; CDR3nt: TGTGCCAGCTCCTGGGAGGTTGATGAGCAGTTCTTC
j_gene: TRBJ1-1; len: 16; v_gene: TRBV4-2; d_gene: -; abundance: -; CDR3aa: CASSQESPRPNTEAFF; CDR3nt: TGTGCCAGCAGCCAAGAGAGTCCCAGACCGAACACTGAAGCTTTCTTT
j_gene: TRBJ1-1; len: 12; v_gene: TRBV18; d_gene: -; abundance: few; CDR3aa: CASSPGSAEAFF; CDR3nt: TGTGCCAGCTCACCAGGGTCGGCGGAAGCTTTCTTT
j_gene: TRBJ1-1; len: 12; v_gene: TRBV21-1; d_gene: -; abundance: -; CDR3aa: CASSKGRHLAFF; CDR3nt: TGTGCCAGCAGCAAAGGGCGACATTTGGCTTTCTTT
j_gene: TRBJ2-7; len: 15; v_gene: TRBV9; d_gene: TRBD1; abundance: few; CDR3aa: CASSPRDRVFYEQYF; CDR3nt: TGTGCCAGCAGCCCACGGGACAGGGTCTTCTACGAGCAGTACTTC
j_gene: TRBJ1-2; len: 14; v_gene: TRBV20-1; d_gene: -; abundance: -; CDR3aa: CSARVVGEYYGYTF; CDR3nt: TGCAGTGCTAGAGTGGTAGGGGAGTACTATGGCTACACCTTC
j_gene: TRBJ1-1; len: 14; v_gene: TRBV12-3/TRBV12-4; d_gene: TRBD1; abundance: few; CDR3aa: CASSTGQGLTEAFF; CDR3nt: TGTGCCAGCAGCACCGGACAGGGGTTGACTGAAGCTTTCTTT
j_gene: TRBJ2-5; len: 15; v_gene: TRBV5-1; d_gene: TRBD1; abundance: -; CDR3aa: CASSLEGGIQETQYF; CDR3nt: TGCGCCAGCAGCTTGGAAGGGGGCATTCAAGAGACCCAGTACTTC
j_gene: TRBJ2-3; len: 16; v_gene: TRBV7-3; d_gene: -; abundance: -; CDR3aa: CASSSRAGANTDTQYF; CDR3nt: TGTGCCAGCAGCTCAAGGGCCGGGGCGAACACAGATACGCAGTATTTT
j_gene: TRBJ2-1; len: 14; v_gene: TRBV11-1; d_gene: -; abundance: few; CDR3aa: CASSPIWGYNEQFF; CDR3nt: TGTGCCAGCAGTCCCATTTGGGGCTACAATGAGCAGTTCTTC
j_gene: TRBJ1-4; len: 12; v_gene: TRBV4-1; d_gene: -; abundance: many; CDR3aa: CASSQDREKLFF; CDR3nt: TGCGCCAGCAGCCAAGATCGTGAAAAACTGTTTTTT
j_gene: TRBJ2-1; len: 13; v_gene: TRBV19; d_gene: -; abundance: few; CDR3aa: CASSITPYNEQFF; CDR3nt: TGTGCCAGTAGTATTACACCCTACAATGAGCAGTTCTTC
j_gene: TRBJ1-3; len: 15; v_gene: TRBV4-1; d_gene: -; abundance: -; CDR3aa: CASSPEPGVGNTIYF; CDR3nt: TGCGCCAGCAGCCCCGAACCGGGAGTTGGAAACACCATATATTTT
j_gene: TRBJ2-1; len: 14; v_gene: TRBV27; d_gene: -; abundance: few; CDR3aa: CASSLTGLSNEQFF; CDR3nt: TGTGCCAGCAGTCTTACCGGACTGTCCAATGAGCAGTTCTTC
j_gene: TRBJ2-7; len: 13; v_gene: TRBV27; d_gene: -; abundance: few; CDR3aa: CASSTRVSYEQYF; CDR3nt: TGTGCCAGCAGTACAAGGGTCTCCTACGAGCAGTACTTC
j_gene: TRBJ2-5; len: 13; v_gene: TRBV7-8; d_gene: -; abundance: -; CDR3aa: CASSLNWAETQYF; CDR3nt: TGTGCCAGCAGCTTAAACTGGGCGGAGACCCAGTACTTC
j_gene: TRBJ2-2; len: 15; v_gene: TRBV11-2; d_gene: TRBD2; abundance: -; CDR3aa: CASSFSSGGPGELFF; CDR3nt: TGTGCCAGCAGCTTCAGTAGCGGGGGGCCCGGGGAGCTGTTTTTT
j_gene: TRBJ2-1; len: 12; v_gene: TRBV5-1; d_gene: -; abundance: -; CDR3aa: CASSWDWNEQFF; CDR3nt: TGCGCCAGCAGCTGGGACTGGAATGAGCAGTTCTTC
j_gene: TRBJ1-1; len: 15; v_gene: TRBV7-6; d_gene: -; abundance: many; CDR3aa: CASSFTGGPGTEAFF; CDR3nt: TGTGCCAGCAGCTTTACGGGTGGGCCGGGCACTGAAGCTTTCTTT
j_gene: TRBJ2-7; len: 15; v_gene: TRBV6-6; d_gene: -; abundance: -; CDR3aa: CASRYSSSGSYEQYF; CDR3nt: TGTGCCAGCAGGTATAGTTCGTCTGGGTCCTACGAGCAGTACTTC
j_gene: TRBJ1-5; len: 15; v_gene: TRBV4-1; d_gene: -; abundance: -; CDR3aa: CASSLEGGVGQPQHF; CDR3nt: TGCGCCAGCAGCCTCGAGGGCGGAGTAGGTCAGCCCCAGCATTTT
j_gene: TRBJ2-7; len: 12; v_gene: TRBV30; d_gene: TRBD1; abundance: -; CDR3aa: CAWSDTGGGQYF; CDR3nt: TGTGCCTGGAGTGACACAGGGGGCGGGCAGTACTTC
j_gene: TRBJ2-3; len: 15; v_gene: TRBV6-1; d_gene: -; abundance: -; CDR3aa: CASSEFGRITDTQYF; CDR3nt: TGTGCCAGCAGTGAATTTGGCAGGATCACAGATACGCAGTATTTT
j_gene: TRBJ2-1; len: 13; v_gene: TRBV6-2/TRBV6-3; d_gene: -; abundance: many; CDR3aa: CASSFPGINEQFF; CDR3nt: TGTGCCAGCAGCTTCCCGGGAATCAATGAGCAGTTCTTC
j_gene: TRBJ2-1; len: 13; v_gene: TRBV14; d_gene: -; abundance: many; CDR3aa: CASSQESRYEQFF; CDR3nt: TGTGCCAGCAGCCAAGAAAGCCGCTATGAGCAGTTCTTC
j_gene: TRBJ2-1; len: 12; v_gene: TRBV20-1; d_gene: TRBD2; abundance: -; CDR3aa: CSAVAGYNEQFF; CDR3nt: TGCAGTGCTGTAGCGGGATACAATGAGCAGTTCTTC
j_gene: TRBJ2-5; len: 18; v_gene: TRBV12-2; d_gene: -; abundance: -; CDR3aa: CASRLAPLAGGPRETQYF; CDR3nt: TGTGCAAGTCGCTTAGCGCCGCTAGCGGGGGGCCCCAGGGAGACCCAGTACTTC
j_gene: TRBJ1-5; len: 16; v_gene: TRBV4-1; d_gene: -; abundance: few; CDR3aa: CASSQDGSGKAQPQHF; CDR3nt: TGCGCCAGCAGCCAAGATGGTTCCGGGAAGGCGCAGCCCCAGCATTTT
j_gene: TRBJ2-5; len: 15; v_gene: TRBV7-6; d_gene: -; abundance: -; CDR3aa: CASHWGVNHPETQYF; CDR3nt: TGTGCCAGCCATTGGGGGGTTAACCACCCAGAGACCCAGTACTTC